The clone carrying this T cell receptor beta chain was seen a few times. Its antigen remains unidentified. 5'RACE with constant-segment primers yielded barcoded, UMI-tagged TCR alpha and TCR beta cDNA libraries. TCRdb analysed the 5' RACE reads with MiXCR anew, one entry per CDR3 protein. The profile shows about 560,000 distinct CDR3 sequences, roughly 20% of them singletons. The source of the sample is a study of T-cell memory formation after mild COVID-19. Study-level findings and limits: Day 15 to 85 contractors were CD4/CD8 balanced; later expanders leaned CD4+.

The sequenced material came from PBMCs or a T cell subset sorted from them (not recorded which). The receptor's source is an adult woman who had mild COVID-19 (a few samples of this study predate the infection). Cell type and time point are not known.

CDR3 in amino acids: CASSYSGALNNEQFF. The DNA for the CDR3 is TGTGCCAGCAGTTACTCCGGGGCGTTAAACAATGAGCAGTTCTTC. The chain links TRBV6-5 to TRBJ2-1; possibly TRBD1 or TRBD2 for D (5 bases each). Looked up from germline, CDR1 is MNHEY and CDR2 is SVGAGI. This CDR3 has 15 residues. Trimming cost V 0 bases and J 5 bases, with 11 bases left between them.